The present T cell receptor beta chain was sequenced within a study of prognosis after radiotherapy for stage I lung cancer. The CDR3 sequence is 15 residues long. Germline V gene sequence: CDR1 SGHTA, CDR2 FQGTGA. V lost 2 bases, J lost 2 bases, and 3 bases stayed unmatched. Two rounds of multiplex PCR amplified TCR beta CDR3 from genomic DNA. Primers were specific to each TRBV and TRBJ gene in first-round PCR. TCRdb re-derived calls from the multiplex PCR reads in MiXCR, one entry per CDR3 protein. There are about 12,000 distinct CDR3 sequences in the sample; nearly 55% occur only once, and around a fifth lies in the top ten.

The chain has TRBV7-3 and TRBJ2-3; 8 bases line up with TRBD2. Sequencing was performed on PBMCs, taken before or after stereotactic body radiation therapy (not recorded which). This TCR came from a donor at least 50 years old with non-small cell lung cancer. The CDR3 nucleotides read TGTGCCAGCAGCTTAGTAGGACTAGCCACAGATACGCAGTATTTT. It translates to CASSLVGLATDTQYF.